The 25 T cell receptor beta chains below were found in one sample sequenced in a study of blood T cell repertoires in COVID-19. TCRdb's table, derived via immunoSEQ multiplex PCR, lists solely in-frame clones and lacks some. Here the sample spans over 90,000 clones, around 82% being singletons. Input material: peripheral blood. These receptors were obtained from a man between 50 and 59 years old with active or convalescent COVID-19.

This chain uses TRBV28 with TRBJ1-5, with a possible D match to TRBD1 (5 bases). CDR1 MDHEN and CDR2 SYDVKM come from the germline V gene. The CDR3 runs to 14 residues. V lost 4 bases and J lost 0, with 7 bases in between. CDR3: CASSSRDSNQPQHF. The DNA of the CDR3 is TGTGCCAGCAGTTCCAGGGATAGCAATCAGCCCCAGCATTTT.

The chain uses TRBV3-1 (or the pseudogene TRBV3-2) and TRBJ1-2; 9 nucleotides align to TRBD1. V lost 4 bases and J lost 5; bases outside the gene matches: 5. This CDR3 has 14 residues. Looked up from germline, CDR1 is LGHDT and CDR2 is YNNKEL (reference sequence). CDR3 sequence (DNA): TGTGCCAGCAGCCCGGGACAGGGTGGGTATGGCTACACCTTC. It specifies CASSPGQGGYGYTF.

This clone was recorded a few times. The rearrangement links TRBV27 to TRBJ1-6, with 8 bases that match TRBD1. CDR3 length equals 15 residues. Germline trimming cut 6 bases from V and 13 bases from J; bases unmatched to any gene: 14. Germline-derived CDR1 and CDR2 are MNHEY and SMNVEV (reference sequence). The CDR3, as DNA: TGTGCCAGCAGCTTGACCGGGACAGGAAGATTCCCCCTCCACTTT. As protein: CASSLTGTGRFPLHF.

This sequence joins TRBV6-2 or TRBV6-3 and TRBJ2-7; 7 nucleotides agree with TRBD1. The V and J ends lost 5 bases and 5 bases, in that order; junction bases with no gene match: 3. There are 12 residues in the CDR3. Germline V gene sequence: CDR1 MNHEY, CDR2 SVGEGT. CDR3 bases: TGTGCCAGCAGTAACAGGGGTCACGAGCAGTACTTC. Translation gives CASSNRGHEQYF.

This clone was seen more than once but under ten times. CDR3 region: CASSPQVGTGFGTEAFF. In DNA, the CDR3 is TGTGCCAGCAGCCCTCAAGTCGGAACAGGCTTTGGAACTGAAGCTTTCTTT. The chain combines TRBV7-2 with TRBJ1-1; TRBD1 is a possible D gene (5 bases). The CDR3 covers 17 residues. The germline V and J ends were trimmed by 5 bases and 5 bases, with 24 bases remaining between them. Germline V gene data show CDR1 as SGHTA and CDR2 as FQGNSA.

This chain links TRBV3-1 (or the pseudogene TRBV3-2) with TRBJ1-2, with a possible D match to TRBD1 (5 bases). The length of the CDR3 is 14 residues. Germline CDR1 reads LGHDT; CDR2 reads YNNKEL (reference sequence). Trimming shortened V by 4 bases and J by 1 base, and 10 bases separated the two germline ends. Here the CDR3 reads CASSRQGGNYGYTF. CDR3 coding DNA: TGTGCCAGCAGCCGGCAGGGTGGTAACTATGGCTACACCTTC.

The chain employs TRBV13 and TRBJ2-4; D might be TRBD2 (7 bases). Germline loops: CDR1 PRHDT, CDR2 FYEKMQ (reference sequence). The CDR3 is 12 amino acids. Trimming took 3 bases from V and 12 from J, leaving 12 bases between them. The CDR3 DNA is TGTGCCAGCAGCTTCACGGGGGGCGGTCAGTACTTC. It specifies CASSFTGGGQYF.

The V gene is TRBV9, the J gene TRBJ2-2; D remains unclear. In germline, CDR1 is SGDLS, CDR2 YYNGEE. V was trimmed by 3 bases and J by 10 bases, leaving 16 bases between them. This CDR3 region has 14 residues. CDR3 sequence (DNA): TGTGCCAGCAGCGCCCCCCGAGATCCCGAGGAGCTGTTTTTT. This gives the protein CASSAPRDPEELFF.

This clone was counted between two and nine times. The rearrangement joins TRBV6-5 to TRBJ2-3, with 10 nucleotides matching TRBD2. CDR3 size: 15 residues. Germline V lookup: CDR1 MNHEY, CDR2 SVGAGI. Trimming at V came to 6 bases and at J to 2 bases, leaving 5 bases not matched to a gene. Here the CDR3 reads CASSRTSGHTDTQYF. As DNA, the CDR3 is TGTGCCAGCAGCCGGACTAGCGGCCACACAGATACGCAGTATTTT.

V gene TRBV27 combines with J gene TRBJ2-3; possible D gene TRBD2, 6 bases. Germline V lookup: CDR1 MNHEY, CDR2 SMNVEV (reference sequence). This CDR3 spans 14 amino acids. Trimming cost V 2 bases and J 2 bases, with 8 bases left between them. CDR3 nucleotide sequence: TGTGCCAGCAGTTTAGGAGGGATCACAGATACGCAGTATTTT. It codes for CASSLGGITDTQYF.

The chain recombines TRBV10-2 with TRBJ2-2; TRBD1 matches 9 bases. Germline V gives CDR1 WSHSY, CDR2 SAAADI. V was clipped by 6 bases and J by 3 bases; unmatched bases: 8. The CDR3 spans 16 residues. CDR3 nucleotides: TGCGCCAGCAGACCGGGACAGGGATCGGACACCGGGGAGCTGTTTTTT. It codes for CASRPGQGSDTGELFF.

This rearrangement joins TRBV5-6 to TRBJ2-6; perhaps TRBD2 as D (6 bases). CDR1 is SGHDT and CDR2 is YYEEEE in the germline V gene. Trimming cost V 7 bases and J 2 bases, with 13 bases left between them. This CDR3 has 15 amino acids. Written as DNA, the CDR3 is TGTGCCAGCTCTCTGCGCGGGACTGGGGCCAACGTCCTGACTTTC. Protein product: CASSLRGTGANVLTF.

V gene TRBV18 combines with J gene TRBJ1-1; D is perhaps TRBD1 (6 bases). V lost 5 bases and J 0 bases, leaving 16 bases between the germline ends. The CDR3 runs to 16 residues. Germline assignment: CDR1 KGHSH and CDR2 LQKENI. Here the CDR3 DNA reads TGTGCCAGCTCAGCCAACAGGGCCGCAATGAACACTGAAGCTTTCTTT. As protein: CASSANRAAMNTEAFF.

The rearrangement links TRBV7-6 to TRBJ2-1; 13 nucleotides match TRBD2. The CDR3 runs to 15 residues. Per the germline V gene, CDR1 is SGHVS and CDR2 is FNYEAQ. The junction had 2 bases not matched to a gene; V was cut back by 3 bases and J by 6 bases. The CDR3 spells CASSLTSGGINEQFF. The CDR3 DNA follows: TGTGCCAGCAGCTTGACTAGCGGGGGGATCAATGAGCAGTTCTTC.

This clone was counted a single time. J is TRBJ1-2 and V is TRBV5-4; TRBD1 matches at 9 bases. V was pared by 4 bases and J by 8 bases, with 12 bases of the junction left unmatched. CDR3 length equals 15 residues. CDR1 is SGHNT, CDR2 YYREEE, per germline (reference sequence). The CDR3 region has the DNA TGTGCCAGCAGCCCTACCGGGACAGGGATTCAAGGCTACACCTTC. Translating it yields CASSPTGTGIQGYTF.

V usage is TRBV7-9 and J usage is TRBJ2-5; perhaps TRBD2 as D (6 bases). V was shortened by 1 base and J by 4 bases, with 7 bases between the two germline ends. The germline CDR1 and CDR2 sequences are SEHNR and FQNEAQ (reference sequence). This CDR3 contains 13 residues. The CDR3, as DNA: TGTGCCAGCAGCTTAGTGGGGGGAGAGACCCAGTACTTC. This sequence encodes CASSLVGGETQYF.

The table lists this clone with a few counts. J is TRBJ1-6 and V is TRBV28; D unclear. The CDR3 is 13 residues long. Trimming took off 5 bases at V and 8 bases at J, with 10 bases between the two ends. Per the germline V gene, CDR1 is MDHEN and CDR2 is SYDVKM. CDR3 sequence (DNA): TGTGCCAGCAGTCGGGAGCAGTATTCACCCCTCCACTTT. Protein: CASSREQYSPLHF.

This rearrangement joins TRBV9 to TRBJ2-3; 8 bases match TRBD1. Germline V gene data show CDR1 as SGDLS and CDR2 as YYNGEE. V trimming: 3 bases; J trimming: 3 bases; junction bases outside the gene matches: 12. This CDR3 is 17 amino acids long. The DNA for the CDR3 is TGTGCCAGCAGCGCCACCGGGACAGGAGATGGGACAGATACGCAGTATTTT. As protein: CASSATGTGDGTDTQYF.

This clone was counted only a few times. The rearrangement links TRBV14 to TRBJ1-3; 7 bases are a match to TRBD1. Germline trimming cut 4 bases from V and 4 bases from J; bases unmatched to any gene: 7. This CDR3 is built from 15 residues. Germline CDR1 SGHDN, CDR2 FVKESK. The CDR3 DNA reads TGTGCCAGCAGCCCCCTAGGGGACAGCGGAAACACCATATATTTT. Its translation is CASSPLGDSGNTIYF.

The chain recombines TRBV2 with TRBJ2-5, with 9 bases matching TRBD1. Germline loops: CDR1 SNHLY, CDR2 FYNNEI. The CDR3 runs to 14 residues. V was clipped by 6 bases and J by 5 bases; unmatched bases: 7. This CDR3 is CASSQGQGGETQYF. CDR3 nucleotide sequence: TGTGCCAGCAGCCAGGGACAGGGAGGGGAGACCCAGTACTTC.

This chain links TRBV7-7 with TRBJ2-2; the D gene is possibly TRBD1 (5 bases). This CDR3 contains 16 residues. Trimming left V 0 bases short and J 5 bases short, with 13 bases between. Germline V gene data show CDR1 as SSHAT and CDR2 as FNYEAQ (reference sequence). CDR3 DNA: TGTGCCAGCAGCTTAGCGCCGCAGGGTGGGACCGGGGAGCTGTTTTTT. Its translation: CASSLAPQGGTGELFF.

The V and J genes are TRBV11-2 and TRBJ2-2; TRBD2 matches 8 bases. Germline CDR1 is SGHAT and CDR2 is FQNNGV. The CDR3 covers 15 residues. The V gene end was trimmed by 5 bases and the J gene end by 0 bases; junction bases not matched to a gene: 2. The CDR3 DNA reads as TGTGCCAGCAGCCTGGGACTAGCGAACACCGGGGAGCTGTTTTTT. Translating it yields CASSLGLANTGELFF.

The V and J genes are TRBV19 and TRBJ2-3; TRBD1 matches 8 bases. The CDR3 totals 13 residues. After removal of 9 bases from V and 3 bases from J, the junction contained 5 bases not matched to a gene. Per germline, CDR1 LNHDA and CDR2 SQIVND (reference sequence). The CDR3 bases are TGTGCCAGCGACAGGGGACCGACAGATACGCAGTATTTT. It yields the protein CASDRGPTDTQYF.

This chain uses TRBV19 with TRBJ1-5, with 7 bases aligning to TRBD1. CDR3 length: 15 residues. The V segment lost 6 bases and the J segment 0 bases; nucleotides outside the gene matches: 5. The V gene's germline CDR1 is LNHDA and CDR2 SQIVND (reference sequence). The CDR3 reads CASSMGQFSNQPQHF. CDR3 nucleotides: TGTGCCAGTAGCATGGGACAGTTTAGCAATCAGCCCCAGCATTTT.

This chain connects TRBV10-1 to TRBJ2-1, with D unresolved. The V end lost 4 bases, the J end lost 6 bases, and 13 bases lay between the germline ends. CDR3 length: 14 residues. In germline, CDR1 is WNHNN, CDR2 SYGVQD (reference sequence). The CDR3 protein is CASSGPNDSNEQFF. CDR3 sequence (DNA): TGCGCCAGCAGTGGGCCCAATGATTCCAATGAGCAGTTCTTC.